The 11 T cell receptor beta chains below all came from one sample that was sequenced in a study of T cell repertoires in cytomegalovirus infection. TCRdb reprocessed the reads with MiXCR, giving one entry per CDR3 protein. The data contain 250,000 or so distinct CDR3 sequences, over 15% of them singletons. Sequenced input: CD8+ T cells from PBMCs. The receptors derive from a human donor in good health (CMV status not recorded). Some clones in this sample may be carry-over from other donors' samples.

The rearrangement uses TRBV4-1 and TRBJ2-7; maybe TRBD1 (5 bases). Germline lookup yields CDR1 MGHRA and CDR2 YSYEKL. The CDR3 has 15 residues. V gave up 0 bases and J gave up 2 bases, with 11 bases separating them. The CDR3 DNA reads TGCGCCAGCAGCCAAGATGGGGCTCCTACCTACGAGCAGTACTTC. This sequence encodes CASSQDGAPTYEQYF.

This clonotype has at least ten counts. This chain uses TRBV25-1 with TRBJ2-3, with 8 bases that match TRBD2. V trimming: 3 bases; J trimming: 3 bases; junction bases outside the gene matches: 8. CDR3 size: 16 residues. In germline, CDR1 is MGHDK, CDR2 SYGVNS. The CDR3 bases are TGTGCCAGCAGTGAGCGAGCGGGGGTTATGACAGATACGCAGTATTTT. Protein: CASSERAGVMTDTQYF.

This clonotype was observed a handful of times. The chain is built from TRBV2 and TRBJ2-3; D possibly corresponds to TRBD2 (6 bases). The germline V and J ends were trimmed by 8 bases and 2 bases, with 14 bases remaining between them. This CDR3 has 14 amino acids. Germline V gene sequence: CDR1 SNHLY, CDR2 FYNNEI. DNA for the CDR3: TGTGCCAGCTCTTCGGAGGGTCTCACAGATACGCAGTATTTT. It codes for CASSSEGLTDTQYF. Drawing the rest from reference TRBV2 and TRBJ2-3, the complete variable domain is EPEVTQTPSHQVTQMGQEVILRCVPISNHLYFYWYRQILGQKVEFLVSFYNNEISEKSEIFDDQFSVERPDGSNFTLKIRSTKLEDSAMYFCASSSEGLTDTQYFGPGTRLTVL.

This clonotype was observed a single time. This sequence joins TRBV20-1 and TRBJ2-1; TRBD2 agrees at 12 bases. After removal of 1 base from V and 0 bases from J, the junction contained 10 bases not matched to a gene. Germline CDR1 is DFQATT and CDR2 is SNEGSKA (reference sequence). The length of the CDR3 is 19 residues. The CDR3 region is CSARVKGLAGTSSYNEQFF. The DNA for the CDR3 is TGCAGTGCTAGAGTGAAAGGACTAGCGGGGACAAGCTCCTACAATGAGCAGTTCTTC.

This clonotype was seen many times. The CDR3 reads CASSQESGGANEQFF. CDR3 nucleotide sequence: TGTGCCAGCAGCCAAGAGTCGGGGGGAGCGAACGAGCAGTTCTTC. The chain recombines TRBV4-2 with TRBJ2-1, with 7 bases identical to TRBD2. The CDR3 totals 15 residues. Germline assignment: CDR1 LGHNA and CDR2 YNFKEQ. The V gene end was trimmed by 0 bases and the J gene end by 10 bases; junction bases not matched to a gene: 9.

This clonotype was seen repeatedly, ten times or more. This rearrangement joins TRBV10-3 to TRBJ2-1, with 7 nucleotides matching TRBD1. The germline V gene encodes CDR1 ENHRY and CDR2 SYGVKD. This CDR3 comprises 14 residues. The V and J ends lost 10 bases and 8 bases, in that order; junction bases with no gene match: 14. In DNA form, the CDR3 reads TGTGCCACCACAGACAGGGAGTTTTCCGATGAGCAGTTCTTC. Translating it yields CATTDREFSDEQFF.

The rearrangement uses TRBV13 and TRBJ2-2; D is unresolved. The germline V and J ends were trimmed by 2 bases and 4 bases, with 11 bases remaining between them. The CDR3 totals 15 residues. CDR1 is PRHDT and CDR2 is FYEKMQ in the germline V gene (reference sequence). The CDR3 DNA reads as TGTGCCAGCAGCTTAACCCCAGTAGGCACCGGGGAGCTGTTTTTT. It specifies CASSLTPVGTGELFF.

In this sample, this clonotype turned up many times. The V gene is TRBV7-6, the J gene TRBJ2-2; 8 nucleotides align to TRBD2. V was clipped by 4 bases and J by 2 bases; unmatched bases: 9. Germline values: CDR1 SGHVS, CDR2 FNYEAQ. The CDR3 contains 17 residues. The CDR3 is CASSSQVAGGNTGELFF. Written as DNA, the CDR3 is TGTGCCAGCAGCTCACAAGTGGCGGGGGGAAACACCGGGGAGCTGTTTTTT.

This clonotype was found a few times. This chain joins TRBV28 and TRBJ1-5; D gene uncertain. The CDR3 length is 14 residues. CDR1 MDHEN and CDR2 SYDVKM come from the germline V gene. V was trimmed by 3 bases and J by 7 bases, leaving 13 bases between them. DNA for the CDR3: TGTGCCAGCAGTTTCGGCCGGGGAGGGCAGCCCCAGCATTTT. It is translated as CASSFGRGGQPQHF.

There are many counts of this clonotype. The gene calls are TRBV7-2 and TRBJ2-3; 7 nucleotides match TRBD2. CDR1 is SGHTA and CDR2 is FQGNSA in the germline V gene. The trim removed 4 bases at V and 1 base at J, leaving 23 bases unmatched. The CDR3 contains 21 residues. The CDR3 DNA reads TGTGCCAGCAGCTCACCCCGGGGGGACCACCAGCTAGGGGATGGCACAGATACGCAGTATTTT. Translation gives CASSSPRGDHQLGDGTDTQYF.

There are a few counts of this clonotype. Here the CDR3 DNA reads TGCGCCAGCAGCCTGGGGACGCAAGAGACCCAGTACTTC. The encoded protein is CASSLGTQETQYF. The chain joins TRBV4-3 to TRBJ2-5; D possibly uses TRBD1 or TRBD2 (5 bases each). Trimming took off 4 bases at V and 2 bases at J, with 8 bases between the two ends. Germline loops: CDR1 LGHNA, CDR2 YSLEER. The CDR3 runs 13 residues.